One and the same sample provided the 8 T cell receptor beta chains below, sequenced in a study of identical twins (dated by TCRdb to 2016 to 2018). Libraries were constructed by 5' RACE. Reads for this sample came from an Illumina HiSeq 2000. TCRdb redid the processing of the public reads, applying fastp at Q25 and MiXCR, and retained in-frame beta chains. Rows with one shared CDR3 protein collapse into an entry with the most common genes and DNA. The sample table shows about 520,000 distinct CDR3 sequences, and 22% are seen once. Together, the top ten hold 0.91% of the sample. The data also belong to a second study, concerning T cells expressing NK-cell markers.

Sequenced: CD4+ T cells sorted from blood. The receptors derive from a woman aged 18-29 years in good health.

V is TRBV15 and J is TRBJ1-2; 7 bases align to TRBD1. J lost 8 bases, V lost 3 bases, and 12 bases had no gene match. The CDR3 totals 15 residues. From germline, CDR1 is LNHNV and CDR2 YYDKDF (reference sequence). Here the CDR3 DNA reads TGTGCCACCAGCAGGAACAGGGGAATTGATCAGGGCTACACCTTC. It specifies CATSRNRGIDQGYTF.

This clonotype was seen only a few times. The gene calls are TRBV20-1 and TRBJ1-1, with a weak D call TRBD1 (6 bases). This CDR3 comprises 12 residues. Looked up from germline, CDR1 is DFQATT and CDR2 is SNEGSKA (reference sequence). Trimming stripped 8 bases from V and 0 bases from J, with 10 bases between. The DNA for the CDR3 is TGCAGTACGGACAGTATGAACACTGAAGCTTTCTTT. It yields the protein CSTDSMNTEAFF.

This clonotype was seen a handful of times. This chain links TRBV5-4 with TRBJ2-7; either TRBD1 or TRBD2 may fit D (5 bases each). V shed 4 bases and J shed 2 bases, with 13 bases lying between them. The CDR3 has 14 amino acids. Germline assignment: CDR1 SGHNT and CDR2 YYREEE (reference sequence). CDR3 amino acids: CASSHRDGPYEQYF. CDR3 bases: TGTGCCAGCAGCCACCGGGACGGACCCTACGAGCAGTACTTC. Looking up the rest from reference TRBV5-4 and TRBJ2-7 gives the full variable domain: ETGVTQSPTHLIKTRGQQVTLRCSSQSGHNTVSWYQQALGQGPQFIFQYYREEENGRGNFPPRFSGLQFPNYSSELNVNALELDDSALYLCASSHRDGPYEQYFGPGTRLTVT.

This clonotype turned up a few times. This chain connects TRBV12-3 or TRBV12-4 to TRBJ1-2; D call uncertain. V shed 2 bases and J shed 5 bases, with 12 bases lying between them. This CDR3 region has 14 residues. Here the CDR3 DNA reads TGTGCCAGCAGTTTAACCCGGACCGCATATGGCTACACCTTC. The encoded protein is CASSLTRTAYGYTF.

The CDR3 DNA reads TGTGCCAGCAGCGCGAGTGGGACTAGCGGCAATGAGCAGTTCTTC. This translates into CASSASGTSGNEQFF. The rearrangement joins TRBV9 to TRBJ2-1; TRBD2 matches 11 bases. This CDR3 is 15 amino acids long. CDR1 is SGDLS and CDR2 is YYNGEE in the germline V gene. The V and J ends lost 3 bases and 6 bases, in that order; junction bases with no gene match: 5.

This rearrangement joins TRBV20-1 to TRBJ2-5; 12 bases match TRBD2. CDR1 is DFQATT and CDR2 is SNEGSKA in the germline V gene (reference sequence). Germline trimming cut 4 bases from V and 1 base from J; bases unmatched to any gene: 4. CDR3 length: 15 amino acids. Here the CDR3 DNA reads TGCAGTGCTAAGGGACTAGCGGGCCGCCAAGAGACCCAGTACTTC. Its protein product is CSAKGLAGRQETQYF.

The rearrangement links TRBV6-5 to TRBJ2-1, with D perhaps matching TRBD2 (5 bases). CDR3 size: 11 residues. From germline, CDR1 is MNHEY and CDR2 SVGAGI. With 6 bases removed from V and 10 bases from J, the gap between germline ends came to 10 bases. In nucleotides, the CDR3 is TGTGCCAGCAGGATCCGGGGAGAGCAGTTCTTC. Protein product: CASRIRGEQFF.

The CDR3 DNA reads as TGTGCCAGCAGCCCTAGCGGGGGGGTCCGAGAGACCCAGTACTTC. Amino acids: CASSPSGGVRETQYF. This chain uses TRBV7-2 with TRBJ2-5; 12 nucleotides match TRBD2. Germline V gene lookup returns CDR1 SGHTA and CDR2 FQGNSA. CDR3 length: 15 amino acids. V lost 5 bases and J lost 4; bases outside the gene matches: 5.